This record covers a single T cell receptor (beta chain). Its specificity is not known. The read falls 3 residues short of the CDR3 end, and the missing part is taken from the germline J gene. This entry comes from a study of T cells in women clearing cervical HPV infection. The wider study: Only a few women had HLA typing results available. Broader study findings: Repertoire richness, not evenness, was significantly elevated in CIN3+ cases versus controls.

The germline V gene encodes CDR1 LNHDA and CDR2 SQIVND (reference sequence). The CDR3 runs 14 residues. Data came from immunoSEQ multiplex PCR; TCRdb stores just in-frame clones and leaves some out. The sample's table shows around 20,000 clones. The chain is built from TRBV19 and TRBJ1-2; 7 bases map to TRBD1. The source of this sequence is a woman aged 18 to 75 with a cervical HPV16 infection that either progressed to CIN3+ or cleared (not recorded which). The sample was blood buffy coat. CDR3 region: CASQLKTGTDTYTF. The CDR3 DNA, read in part, is TGTGCCAGTCAGCTAAAGACAGGGACAGATACC.